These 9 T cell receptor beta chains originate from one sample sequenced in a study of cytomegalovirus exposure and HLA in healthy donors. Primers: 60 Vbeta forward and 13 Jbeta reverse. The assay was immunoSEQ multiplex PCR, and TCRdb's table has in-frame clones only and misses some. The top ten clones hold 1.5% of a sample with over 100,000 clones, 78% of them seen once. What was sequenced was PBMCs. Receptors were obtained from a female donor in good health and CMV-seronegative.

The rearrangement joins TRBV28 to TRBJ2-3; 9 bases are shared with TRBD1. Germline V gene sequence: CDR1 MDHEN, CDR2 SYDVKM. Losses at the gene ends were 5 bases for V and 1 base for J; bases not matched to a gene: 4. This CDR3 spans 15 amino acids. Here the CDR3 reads CASSPWTGGTDTQYF. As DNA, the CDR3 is TGTGCCAGCAGTCCGTGGACAGGGGGCACAGATACGCAGTATTTT.

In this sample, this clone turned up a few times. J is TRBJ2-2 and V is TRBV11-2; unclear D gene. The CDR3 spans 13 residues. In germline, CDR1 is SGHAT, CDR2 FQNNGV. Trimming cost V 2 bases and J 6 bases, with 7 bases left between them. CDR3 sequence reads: CASSLLGPGELFF. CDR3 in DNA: TGTGCCAGCAGCTTACTTGGCCCCGGGGAGCTGTTTTTT.

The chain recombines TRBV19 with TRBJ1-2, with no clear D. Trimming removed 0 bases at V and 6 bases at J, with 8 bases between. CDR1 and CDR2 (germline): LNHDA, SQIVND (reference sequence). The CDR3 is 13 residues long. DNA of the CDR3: TGTGCCAGTAGTATAGATACCCAGGATGGCTACACCTTC. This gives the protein CASSIDTQDGYTF.

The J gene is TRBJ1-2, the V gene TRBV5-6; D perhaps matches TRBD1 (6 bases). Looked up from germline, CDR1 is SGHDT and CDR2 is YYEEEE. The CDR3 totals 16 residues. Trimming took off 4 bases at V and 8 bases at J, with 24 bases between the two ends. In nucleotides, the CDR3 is TGTGCCAGCAGCAAGCCGATCGTGACAGGATCGGGGGGCTACACCTTC. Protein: CASSKPIVTGSGGYTF. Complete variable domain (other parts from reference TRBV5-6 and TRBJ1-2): DAGVTQSPTHLIKTRGQQVTLRCSPKSGHDTVSWYQQALGQGPQFIFQYYEEEERQRGNFPDRFSGHQFPNYSSELNVNALLLGDSALYLCASSKPIVTGSGGYTFGSGTRLTVV.

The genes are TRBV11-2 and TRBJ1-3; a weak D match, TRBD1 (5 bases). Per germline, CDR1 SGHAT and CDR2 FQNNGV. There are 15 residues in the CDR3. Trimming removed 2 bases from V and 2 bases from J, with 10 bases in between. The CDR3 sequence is CASSLMAGTGNTIYF. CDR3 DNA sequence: TGTGCCAGCAGCTTAATGGCAGGGACTGGAAACACCATATATTTT.

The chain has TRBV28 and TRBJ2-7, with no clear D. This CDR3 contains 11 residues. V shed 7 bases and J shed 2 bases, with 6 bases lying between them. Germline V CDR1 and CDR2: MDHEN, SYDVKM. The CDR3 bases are TGTGCCAGCACGCAGGCCTACGAGCAGTACTTC. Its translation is CASTQAYEQYF.

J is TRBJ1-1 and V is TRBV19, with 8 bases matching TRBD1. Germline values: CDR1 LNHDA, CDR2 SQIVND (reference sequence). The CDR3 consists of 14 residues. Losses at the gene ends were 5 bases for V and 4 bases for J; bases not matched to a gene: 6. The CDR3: CASSVYRGGTEAFF. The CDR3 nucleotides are TGTGCCAGTAGTGTGTACAGGGGGGGCACTGAAGCTTTCTTT.

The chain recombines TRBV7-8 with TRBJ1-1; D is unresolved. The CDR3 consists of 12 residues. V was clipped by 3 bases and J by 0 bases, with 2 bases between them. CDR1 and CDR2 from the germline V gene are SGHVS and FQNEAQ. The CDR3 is CASSFLNTEAFF. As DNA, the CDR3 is TGTGCCAGCAGCTTCTTGAACACTGAAGCTTTCTTT.

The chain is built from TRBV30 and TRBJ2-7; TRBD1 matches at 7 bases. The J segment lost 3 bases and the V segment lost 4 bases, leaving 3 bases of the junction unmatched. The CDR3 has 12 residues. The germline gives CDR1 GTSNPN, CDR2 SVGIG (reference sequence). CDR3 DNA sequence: TGTGCCTGGAAAGGGGGCAACTACGAGCAGTACTTC. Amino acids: CAWKGGNYEQYF.